The 21 T cell receptor beta chains in this list originate from one sample, sequenced in a study of circulating and synovial CD4+ cells in juvenile arthritis. Libraries were prepared by immunoSEQ multiplex PCR; TCRdb keeps only in-frame clonotypes and omits some of them. The table has approximately 36,000 clones, around 96% seen once. The source material was CD4+ T cells from blood. These receptor sequences come from a human donor with juvenile idiopathic arthritis.

The chain recombines TRBV7-8 with TRBJ2-1, with D hard to call. CDR3 length equals 15 residues. Trimming removed 0 bases from V and 5 bases from J, with 11 bases in between. Germline loops: CDR1 SGHVS, CDR2 FQNEAQ. CDR3 region: CASSLANSPHNEQFF. The CDR3 DNA is TGTGCCAGCAGCTTAGCAAATAGCCCCCACAATGAGCAGTTCTTC. Full variable domain (outside the CDR3, taken from reference TRBV7-8 and TRBJ2-1): GAGVSQSPRYKVAKRGQDVALRCDPISGHVSLFWYQQALGQGPEFLTYFQNEAQLDKSGLPSDRFFAERPEGSVSTLKIQRTQQEDSAVYLCASSLANSPHNEQFFGPGTRLTVL.

J is TRBJ1-2 and V is TRBV4-1; perhaps TRBD1 as D (5 bases). From germline, CDR1 is MGHRA and CDR2 YSYEKL. Trimming took off 4 bases at V and 6 bases at J, with 21 bases between the two ends. CDR3 length: 16 amino acids. CDR3 loop: CASSPHPPQGYDGYTF. In DNA, the CDR3 is TGCGCCAGCAGCCCACATCCCCCTCAGGGTTATGATGGCTACACCTTC.

The chain combines TRBV19 with TRBJ1-4; D gene unclear. Germline V gene data show CDR1 as LNHDA and CDR2 as SQIVND (reference sequence). This CDR3 spans 11 amino acids. The V end was cut by 7 bases, the J end by 8 bases, with 8 bases between. The CDR3 here is CASNYEEKLFF. The CDR3 DNA follows: TGTGCCAGTAATTATGAGGAAAAACTGTTTTTT.

This chain connects TRBV7-9 to TRBJ2-7, with 8 bases that match TRBD1. CDR3 size: 13 residues. CDR1 and CDR2 (germline): SEHNR, FQNEAQ (reference sequence). V shed 5 bases and J 3 bases; nucleotides not matched to a gene: 3. CDR3 nucleotide sequence: TGTGCCAGCAGCCTCGACAGGGGCTACGAGCAGTACTTC. This encodes CASSLDRGYEQYF. The full variable domain, rest sourced from reference TRBV7-9 and TRBJ2-7, is DTGVSQNPRHKITKRGQNVTFRCDPISEHNRLYWYRQTLGQGPEFLTYFQNEAQLEKSRLLSDRFSAERPKGSFSTLEIQRTEQGDSAMYLCASSLDRGYEQYFGPGTRLTVT.

The CDR3 loop is CASSARQGSNEQYF. In DNA, the CDR3 is TGTGCCAGCAGCGCCAGACAGGGGTCCAACGAGCAGTACTTC. The chain joins TRBV9 to TRBJ2-7, with 8 bases lining up with TRBD1. The ends lost 3 bases at V and 5 bases at J; junction bases unmatched: 7. This CDR3 has 14 amino acids. Germline loops: CDR1 SGDLS, CDR2 YYNGEE.

This rearrangement joins TRBV18 to TRBJ1-3, with D possibly matching TRBD1 (5 bases). Germline V gives CDR1 KGHSH, CDR2 LQKENI. V lost 2 bases and J 0 bases, leaving 14 bases between the germline ends. The CDR3 sequence is 17 residues long. This CDR3 is CASSPWATGHSGNTIYF. CDR3 nucleotides: TGTGCCAGCTCACCATGGGCAACAGGTCACTCTGGAAACACCATATATTTT.

The J gene is TRBJ2-5, the V gene TRBV1; the table names TRBD1, a call not compared with the DNA. TRBV1 has pseudogene status. The CDR3 contains 14 residues. The CDR3 bases are TGCACCAGCAGCCAAGCAGGCACCCAAGAGACCCAGTACTTC. It encodes CTSSQAGTQETQYF.

This chain links TRBV19 with TRBJ1-5; 11 positions agree with TRBD1. After removal of 4 bases from V and 1 base from J, the junction contained 0 bases not matched to a gene. Per germline, CDR1 LNHDA and CDR2 SQIVND (reference sequence). This CDR3 has 15 residues. Here the CDR3 reads CASSRDRGSNQPQHF. The CDR3 nucleotides read TGTGCCAGTAGTAGGGACAGGGGGAGCAATCAGCCCCAGCATTTT.

The rearrangement links TRBV10-3 to TRBJ2-5; 10 positions match TRBD2. Per germline, CDR1 ENHRY and CDR2 SYGVKD. This CDR3 has 13 amino acids. The junction had 2 bases not matched to a gene; V was cut back by 6 bases and J by 4 bases. The DNA of the CDR3 is TGTGCCATCAGGAGCGGGGGGGGAGAGACCCAGTACTTC. Protein: CAIRSGGGETQYF.

The CDR3 coding sequence is TGTGCCAGCATGCGCGGTTTGAACACTGAAGCTTTCTTT. This encodes CASMRGLNTEAFF. V and J are TRBV6-1 and TRBJ1-1, with D unclear. Deletions cut 7 bases from V and 0 bases from J, with 9 bases between. Germline CDR1 reads MNHNS; CDR2 reads SASEGT. The CDR3 consists of 13 residues.

V usage is TRBV7-3 and J usage is TRBJ1-2, with 9 bases that match TRBD1. The V and J ends lost 5 bases and 8 bases, in that order; junction bases with no gene match: 18. CDR1 is SGHTA, CDR2 FQGTGA, per germline. This CDR3 has 17 residues. This CDR3 reads CASSQTGTGSRGGGYTF. DNA for the CDR3: TGTGCCAGCAGCCAGACCGGGACAGGGTCGAGGGGTGGAGGCTACACCTTC.

J is TRBJ1-1 and V is TRBV5-6; TRBD1 matches 12 bases. Trimming cost V 2 bases and J 6 bases; bases outside gene matches: 11. This CDR3 spans 17 amino acids. In germline, CDR1 is SGHDT, CDR2 YYEEEE. The CDR3 loop reads CASSLIYRDRGPPEAFF. The DNA for the CDR3 is TGTGCCAGCAGCTTAATCTACCGGGACAGGGGGCCCCCTGAAGCTTTCTTT.

As to this clone: The junction departs from germline at one end; a sequencing error may be responsible. The identical CDR3 is also encoded by other nucleotide sequences in the sample. This chain connects TRBV18 to TRBJ1-6, with 8 bases identical to TRBD1. CDR3 length equals 14 residues. Germline CDR1 reads KGHSH; CDR2 reads LQKENI. CDR3 residues: CASANRGDNSPLHF. In nucleotides, the CDR3 is TGTGCCAGCGCCAACAGGGGGGATAATTCCCCCCTCCACTTT.

The V gene is TRBV7-3, the J gene TRBJ1-3, with 8 bases that match TRBD1. The CDR3 length is 13 residues. Trimming at V came to 8 bases and at J to 0 bases, leaving 0 bases not matched to a gene. Looked up from germline, CDR1 is SGHTA and CDR2 is FQGTGA. CDR3 bases: TGTGCCAGCGGGACAGGCTCTGGAAACACCATATATTTT. Translating it yields CASGTGSGNTIYF.

V gene TRBV6-6 combines with J gene TRBJ2-3; 7 nucleotides agree with TRBD2. V shed 0 bases and J 3 bases; nucleotides not matched to a gene: 6. Germline V CDR1 and CDR2: MNHNY, SVGAGI (reference sequence). The CDR3 totals 16 residues. CDR3 amino acids: CASSYSGGMGTDTQYF. CDR3 sequence (DNA): TGTGCCAGCAGTTACTCGGGGGGGATGGGGACAGATACGCAGTATTTT.

V gene TRBV7-9 combines with J gene TRBJ2-7; 8 positions agree with TRBD1. Germline V gives CDR1 SEHNR, CDR2 FQNEAQ (reference sequence). The CDR3 has 18 residues. V lost 5 bases to trimming and J lost 7 bases; unmatched junction nucleotides: 22. DNA for the CDR3: TGTGCCAGCAGCCAAGACAGGGGCAGGGGCCTTCTAAGGGGGGAGCAGTACTTC. Protein sequence: CASSQDRGRGLLRGEQYF.

The chain has TRBV6-6 and TRBJ2-1; no firm D call. The length of the CDR3 is 10 residues. Trimming removed 4 bases at V and 9 bases at J, with 4 bases between. Germline V gives CDR1 MNHNY, CDR2 SVGAGI (reference sequence). DNA of the CDR3: TGTGCCAGCAGTTCGAGTGAGCAGTTCTTC. It translates to CASSSSEQFF.

The rearrangement joins TRBV4-2 to TRBJ1-3; possible D gene TRBD1, 6 bases. Germline assignment: CDR1 LGHNA and CDR2 YNFKEQ. V lost 0 bases to trimming and J lost 4 bases, with 10 bases between them. The CDR3 runs 15 residues. The CDR3 bases are TGTGCCAGCAGCCAAGATTGGGACAAAGGAAACACCATATATTTT. It is translated as CASSQDWDKGNTIYF.

Turning to this clone: Additional DNA sequences in this sample encode the identical CDR3. The chain couples TRBV5-1 to TRBJ1-6, with 7 bases identical to TRBD1. V shed 4 bases and J 0 bases; nucleotides not matched to a gene: 4. Germline-derived CDR1 and CDR2 are SGHRS and YFSETQ. This CDR3 has 16 residues. For the CDR3, the DNA is TGCGCCAGCAGCATGACAGGGAGCTCCTATAATTCACCCCTCCACTTT. It codes for CASSMTGSSYNSPLHF.

V and J are TRBV4-3 and TRBJ2-3; TRBD1 aligns across 8 bases. CDR1 is LGHNA, CDR2 YSLEER, per germline. The V and J ends lost 2 bases and 0 bases, in that order; junction bases with no gene match: 7. CDR3 length equals 17 residues. CDR3 amino acids: CASSQLTGGSSTDTQYF. The CDR3 DNA is TGCGCCAGCAGCCAACTAACAGGGGGATCTAGCACAGATACGCAGTATTTT.

The rearrangement links TRBV7-2 to TRBJ2-7, with D possibly matching TRBD2 (6 bases). V gave up 1 base and J gave up 3 bases, with 16 bases separating them. Per the germline V gene, CDR1 is SGHTA and CDR2 is FQGNSA. The CDR3 is 16 residues long. CDR3 nucleotide sequence: TGTGCCAGCAGCTTAGAGGGACGGCGGGGACTCTACGAGCAGTACTTC. Amino acid sequence: CASSLEGRRGLYEQYF.